This note documents a single T cell receptor beta chain sequence. Its specificity is unknown. Other DNA sequences in the sample encode the same CDR3. This entry comes from a study of OX40 agonist ivuxolimab in advanced cancers. On the study more broadly: At 0.01 to 10 mg/kg, ivuxolimab was administered intravenously to patients every 2 weeks. Males comprised 75% to 90% of the group, whose mean age was roughly 60 years (range about 20 to 85).

The germline V gene has CDR1 SGHRS and CDR2 YFSETQ. The CDR3 has 14 amino acids. V was pared by 5 bases and J by 7 bases, with 7 bases of the junction left unmatched. Sequencing was performed with immunoSEQ multiplex PCR; in TCRdb, only in-frame clones are kept and a portion is missing. Among 35,000 to 40,000 clones, roughly 82% were seen once, and the ten largest hold around 21%. General study results and limits: There were, on average, more expanded clones in CD8+ T cells than in CD4+. Both CD4+ and CD8+ T cell populations in blood had undergone clonal expansion by week 6 at 0.1 to 3.0 mg/kg.

The TCR comes from an adult with an advanced solid tumor such as melanoma, head and neck, liver or kidney cancer. This sample comprised CD4+ or CD8+ T cells sorted from blood, obtained in a trial of the OX40 agonist ivuxolimab. The chain couples TRBV5-1 to TRBJ1-4, with TRBD1 matching over 8 bases. The CDR3 loop reads CASSYQGAGEKLFF. The CDR3 DNA is TGCGCCAGCAGTTATCAGGGGGCCGGTGAAAAACTGTTTTTT.